The 3 T cell receptor beta chains below come from one sample, sequenced in a study of CD8 T cells in ankylosing spondylitis. TCRdb passed the 5' RACE reads through MiXCR, listing each CDR3 protein once. The sample shows 250,000 to 300,000 distinct CDR3 sequences, 15% to 20% of them seen only once. The sample comprised blood, either unsorted or a sorted T cell fraction (not recorded which). These receptors were collected from a male donor with ankylosing spondylitis or in good health (not recorded which).

This clonotype has only a few counts. This CDR3 reads CSARDSRGREKLFF. The CDR3 nucleotides are TGCAGTGCTAGAGATAGCAGGGGACGGGAAAAACTGTTTTTT. The chain carries TRBV20-1 and TRBJ1-4, with D perhaps matching TRBD1 (6 bases). This CDR3 contains 14 residues. Trimming shortened V by 0 bases and J by 8 bases, and 13 bases separated the two germline ends. The germline CDR1 and CDR2 sequences are DFQATT and SNEGSKA (reference sequence).

The rearrangement links TRBV7-2 to TRBJ2-3; 9 bases line up with TRBD2. CDR1 is SGHTA, CDR2 FQGNSA, per germline. CDR3 length: 16 amino acids. V dropped 5 bases and J dropped 2; count of bases not matched to a gene: 8. The CDR3 sequence is CASSPFAGGPTDTQYF. The CDR3 bases are TGTGCCAGCAGCCCCTTTGCGGGGGGGCCCACAGATACGCAGTATTTT. Together with reference TRBV7-2 and TRBJ2-3, the CDR3 gives the full variable domain: GAGVSQSPSNKVTEKGKDVELRCDPISGHTALYWYRQSLGQGLEFLIYFQGNSAPDKSGLPSDRFSAERTGGSVSTLTIQRTQQEDSAVYLCASSPFAGGPTDTQYFGPGTRLTVL.

This clonotype was picked up many times. The rearrangement joins TRBV29-1 to TRBJ2-1; a possible D gene is TRBD2 (6 bases). CDR3 length: 13 amino acids. The germline gives CDR1 SQVTM, CDR2 ANQGSEA. V lost 1 base and J 9 bases, leaving 13 bases between the germline ends. CDR3 in DNA: TGCAGCGTTGAAGGGGTGCGGGGTGGTGAGCAGTTCTTC. Amino acid sequence: CSVEGVRGGEQFF.